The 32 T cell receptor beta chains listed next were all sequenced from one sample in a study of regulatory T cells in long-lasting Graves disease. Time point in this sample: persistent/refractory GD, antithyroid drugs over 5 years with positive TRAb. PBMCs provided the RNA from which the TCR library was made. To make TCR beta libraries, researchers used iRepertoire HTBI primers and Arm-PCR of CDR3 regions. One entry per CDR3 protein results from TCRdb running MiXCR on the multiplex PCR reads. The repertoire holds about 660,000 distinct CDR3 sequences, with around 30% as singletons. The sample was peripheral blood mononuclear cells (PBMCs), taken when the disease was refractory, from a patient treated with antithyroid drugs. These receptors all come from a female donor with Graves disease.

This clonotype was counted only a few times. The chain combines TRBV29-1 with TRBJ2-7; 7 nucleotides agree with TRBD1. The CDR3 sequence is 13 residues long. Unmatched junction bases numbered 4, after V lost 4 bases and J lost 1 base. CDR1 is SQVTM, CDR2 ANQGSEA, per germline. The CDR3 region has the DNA TGCAGCGTTGGACAGGGTCGATCCTACGAGCAGTACTTC. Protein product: CSVGQGRSYEQYF.

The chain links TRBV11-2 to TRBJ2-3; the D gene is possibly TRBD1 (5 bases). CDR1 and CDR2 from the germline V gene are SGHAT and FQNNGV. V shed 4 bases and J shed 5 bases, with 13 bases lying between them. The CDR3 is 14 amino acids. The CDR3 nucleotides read TGTGCCAGCAGCTCCGGACAAGGCGGAGATACGCAGTATTTT. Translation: CASSSGQGGDTQYF.

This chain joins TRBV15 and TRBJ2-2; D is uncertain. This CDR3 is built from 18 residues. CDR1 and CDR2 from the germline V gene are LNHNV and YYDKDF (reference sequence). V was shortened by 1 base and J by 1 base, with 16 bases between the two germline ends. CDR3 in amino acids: CATSRAPHREKNTGELFF. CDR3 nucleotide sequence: TGTGCCACCAGCAGAGCCCCCCACCGTGAGAAGAACACCGGGGAGCTGTTTTTT.

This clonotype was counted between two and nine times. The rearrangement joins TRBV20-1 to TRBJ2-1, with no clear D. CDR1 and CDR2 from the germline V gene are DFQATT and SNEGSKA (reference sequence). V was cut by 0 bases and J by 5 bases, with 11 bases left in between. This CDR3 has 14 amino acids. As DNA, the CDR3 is TGCAGTGCTAGAGATTCCAACGTACACAATGAGCAGTTCTTC. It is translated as CSARDSNVHNEQFF.

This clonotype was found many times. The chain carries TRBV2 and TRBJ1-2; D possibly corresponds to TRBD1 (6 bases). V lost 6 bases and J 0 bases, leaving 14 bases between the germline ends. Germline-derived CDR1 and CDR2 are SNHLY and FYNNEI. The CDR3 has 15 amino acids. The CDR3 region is CASSDKTGANYGYTF. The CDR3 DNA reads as TGTGCCAGCAGCGACAAGACAGGAGCTAACTATGGCTACACCTTC.

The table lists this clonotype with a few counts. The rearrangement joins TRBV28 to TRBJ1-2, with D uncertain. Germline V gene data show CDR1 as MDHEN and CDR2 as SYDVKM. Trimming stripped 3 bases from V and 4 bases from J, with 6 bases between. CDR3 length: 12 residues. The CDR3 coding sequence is TGTGCCAGCAGTTTTGGGTTCTATGGCTACACCTTC. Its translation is CASSFGFYGYTF.

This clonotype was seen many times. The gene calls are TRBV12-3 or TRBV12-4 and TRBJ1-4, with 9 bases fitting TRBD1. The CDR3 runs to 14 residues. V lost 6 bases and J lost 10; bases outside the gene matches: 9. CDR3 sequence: CASSWDRERRKLFF. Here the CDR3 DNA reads TGTGCCAGCAGCTGGGACAGGGAAAGGCGAAAACTGTTTTTT.

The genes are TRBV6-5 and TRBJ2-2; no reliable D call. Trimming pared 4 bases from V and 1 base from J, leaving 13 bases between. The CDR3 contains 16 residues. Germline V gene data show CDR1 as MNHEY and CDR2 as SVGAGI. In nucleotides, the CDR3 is TGTGCCAGCAGTTGGGGATCCGGGCTGAACACCGGGGAGCTGTTTTTT. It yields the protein CASSWGSGLNTGELFF.

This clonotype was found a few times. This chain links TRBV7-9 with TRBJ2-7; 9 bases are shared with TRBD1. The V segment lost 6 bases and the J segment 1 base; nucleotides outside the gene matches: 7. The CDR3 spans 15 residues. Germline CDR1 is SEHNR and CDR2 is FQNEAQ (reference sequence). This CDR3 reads CASSPRTGVSYEQYF. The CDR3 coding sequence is TGTGCCAGCAGTCCCCGGACAGGGGTATCCTACGAGCAGTACTTC.

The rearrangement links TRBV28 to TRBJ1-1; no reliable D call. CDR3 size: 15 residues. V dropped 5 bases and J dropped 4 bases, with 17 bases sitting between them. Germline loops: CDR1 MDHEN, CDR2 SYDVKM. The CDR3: CASSLVQAPSTEAFF. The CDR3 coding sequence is TGTGCCAGCAGTCTTGTGCAGGCCCCGAGCACTGAAGCTTTCTTT.

The CDR3 reads CASSSLRTETGHTF. CDR3 DNA sequence: TGTGCCAGCAGTTCCCTTAGAACCGAAACCGGCCACACCTTC. The chain uses TRBV7-9 and TRBJ1-2; D is unresolved. V shed 6 bases and J shed 12 bases, with 23 bases lying between them. Germline loops: CDR1 SEHNR, CDR2 FQNEAQ (reference sequence). This CDR3 comprises 14 residues.

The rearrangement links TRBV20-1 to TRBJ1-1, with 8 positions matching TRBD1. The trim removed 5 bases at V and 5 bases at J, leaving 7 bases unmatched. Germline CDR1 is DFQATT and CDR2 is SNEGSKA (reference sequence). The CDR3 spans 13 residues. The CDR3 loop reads CSALGQGVTEAFF. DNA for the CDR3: TGCAGTGCTCTCGGACAGGGAGTAACTGAAGCTTTCTTT.

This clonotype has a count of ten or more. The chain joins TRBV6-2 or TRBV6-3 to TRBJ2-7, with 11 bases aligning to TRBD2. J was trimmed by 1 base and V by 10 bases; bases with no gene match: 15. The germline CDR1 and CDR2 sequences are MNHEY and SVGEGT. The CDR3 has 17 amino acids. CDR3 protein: CAIRDGTSGRGSYEQYF. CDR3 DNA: TGTGCCATCCGCGACGGGACTAGCGGCAGAGGGTCCTACGAGCAGTACTTC.

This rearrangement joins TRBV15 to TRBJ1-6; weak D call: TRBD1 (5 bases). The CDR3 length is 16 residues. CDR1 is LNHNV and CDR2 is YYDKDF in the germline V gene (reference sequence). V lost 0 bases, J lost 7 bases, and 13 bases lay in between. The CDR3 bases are TGTGCCACCAGCAGAGACTTCAGGGCGGGGAATTCACCCCTCCACTTT. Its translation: CATSRDFRAGNSPLHF.

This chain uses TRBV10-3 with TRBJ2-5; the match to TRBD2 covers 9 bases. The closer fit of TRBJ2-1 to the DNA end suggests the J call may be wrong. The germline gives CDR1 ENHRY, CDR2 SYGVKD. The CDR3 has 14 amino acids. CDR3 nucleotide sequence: TGTGCCATCACGGAAGCGGGAGGTGGGAATGAGCAGTTCTTC. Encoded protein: CAITEAGGGNEQFF.

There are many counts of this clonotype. CDR3 region: CASRSTWPSTNTEAFF. The CDR3 coding sequence is TGTGCCAGCAGGAGCACATGGCCCTCTACGAACACTGAAGCTTTCTTT. This chain uses TRBV28 with TRBJ1-1; D is unresolved. CDR3 length: 16 residues. Deletions cut 6 bases from V and 1 base from J, with 18 bases between. CDR1 is MDHEN and CDR2 is SYDVKM in the germline V gene.

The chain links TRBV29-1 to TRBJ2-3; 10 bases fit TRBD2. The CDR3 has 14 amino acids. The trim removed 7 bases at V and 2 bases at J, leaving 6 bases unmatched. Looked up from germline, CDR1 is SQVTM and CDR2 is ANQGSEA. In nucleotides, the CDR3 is TGCAGCGCCCTGACTAGCGGGTCCACAGATACGCAGTATTTT. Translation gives CSALTSGSTDTQYF.

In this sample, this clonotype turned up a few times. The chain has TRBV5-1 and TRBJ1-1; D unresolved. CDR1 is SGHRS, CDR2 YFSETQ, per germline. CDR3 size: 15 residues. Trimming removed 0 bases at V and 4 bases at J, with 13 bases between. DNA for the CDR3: TGCGCCAGCAGCTTGGCCGCACAGACGGGCACTGAAGCTTTCTTT. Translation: CASSLAAQTGTEAFF.

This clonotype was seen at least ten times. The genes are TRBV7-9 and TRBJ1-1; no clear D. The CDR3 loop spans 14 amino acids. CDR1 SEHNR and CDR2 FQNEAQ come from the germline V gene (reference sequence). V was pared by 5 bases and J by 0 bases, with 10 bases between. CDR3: CASSLRSLNTEAFF. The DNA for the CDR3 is TGTGCCAGCAGCCTCAGATCCCTGAACACTGAAGCTTTCTTT.

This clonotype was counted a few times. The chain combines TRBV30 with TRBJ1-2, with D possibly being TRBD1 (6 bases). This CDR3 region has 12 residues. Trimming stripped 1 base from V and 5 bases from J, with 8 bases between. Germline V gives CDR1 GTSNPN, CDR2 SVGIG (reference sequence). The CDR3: CAWSGQGYGYTF. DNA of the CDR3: TGTGCCTGGAGTGGGCAGGGGTATGGCTACACCTTC. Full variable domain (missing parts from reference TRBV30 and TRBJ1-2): SQTIHQWPATLVQPVGSPLSLECTVEGTSNPNLYWYRQAAGRGLQLLFYSVGIGQISSEVPQNLSASRPQDRQFILSSKKLLLSDSGFYLCAWSGQGYGYTFGSGTRLTVV.

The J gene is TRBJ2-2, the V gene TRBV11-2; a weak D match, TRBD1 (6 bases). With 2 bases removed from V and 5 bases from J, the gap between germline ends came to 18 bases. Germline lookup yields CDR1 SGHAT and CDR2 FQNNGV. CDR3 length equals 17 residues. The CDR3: CASSLNEDSQLTGELFF. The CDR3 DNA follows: TGTGCCAGCAGCTTAAACGAGGACAGTCAGCTTACCGGGGAGCTGTTTTTT.

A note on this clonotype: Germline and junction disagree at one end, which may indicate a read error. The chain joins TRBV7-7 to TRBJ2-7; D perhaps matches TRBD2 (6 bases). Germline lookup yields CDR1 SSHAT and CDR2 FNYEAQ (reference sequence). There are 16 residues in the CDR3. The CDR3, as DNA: TGTGCTAGCAGCTTAGAACACGAGCGGGCCCCCTACGAGCAGTACTTC. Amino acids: CASSLEHERAPYEQYF.

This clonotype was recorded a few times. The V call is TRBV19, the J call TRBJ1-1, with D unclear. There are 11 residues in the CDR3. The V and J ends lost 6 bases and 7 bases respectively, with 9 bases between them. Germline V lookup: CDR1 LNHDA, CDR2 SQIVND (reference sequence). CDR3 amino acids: CASSRTLEAFF. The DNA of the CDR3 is TGTGCCAGTAGCCGGACCCTTGAAGCTTTCTTT.

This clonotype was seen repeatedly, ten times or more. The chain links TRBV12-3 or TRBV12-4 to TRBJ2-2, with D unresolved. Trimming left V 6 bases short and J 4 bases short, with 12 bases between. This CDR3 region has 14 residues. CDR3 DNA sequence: TGTGCCAGCAGGCCTGTGGTTCGCACCGGGGAGCTGTTTTTT. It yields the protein CASRPVVRTGELFF.

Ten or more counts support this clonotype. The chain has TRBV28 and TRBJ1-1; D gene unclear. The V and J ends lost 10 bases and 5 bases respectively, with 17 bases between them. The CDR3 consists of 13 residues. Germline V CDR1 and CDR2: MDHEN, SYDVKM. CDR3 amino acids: CAITPQGRTEAFF. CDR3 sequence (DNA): TGTGCCATAACCCCTCAAGGGAGAACTGAAGCTTTCTTT.

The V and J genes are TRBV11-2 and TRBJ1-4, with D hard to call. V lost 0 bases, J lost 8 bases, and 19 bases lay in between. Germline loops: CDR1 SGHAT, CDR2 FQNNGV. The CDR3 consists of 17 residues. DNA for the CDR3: TGTGCCAGCAGCTTAGATCTGGGAGTCATACCTGGCGAAAAACTGTTTTTT. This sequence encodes CASSLDLGVIPGEKLFF.

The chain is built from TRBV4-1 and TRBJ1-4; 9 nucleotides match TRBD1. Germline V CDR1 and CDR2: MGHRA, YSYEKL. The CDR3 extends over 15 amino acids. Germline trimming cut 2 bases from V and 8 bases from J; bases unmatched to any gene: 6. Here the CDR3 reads CASSQTLGQGEKLFF. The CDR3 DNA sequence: TGCGCCAGCAGCCAAACCCTGGGACAGGGCGAAAAACTGTTTTTT.

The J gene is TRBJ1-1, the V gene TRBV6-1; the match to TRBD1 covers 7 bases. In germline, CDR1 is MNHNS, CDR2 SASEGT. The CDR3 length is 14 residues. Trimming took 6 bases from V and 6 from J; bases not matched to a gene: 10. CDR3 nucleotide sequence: TGTGCCAGCAGACCTCCGAGACAGGGCGCTGAAGCTTTCTTT. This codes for CASRPPRQGAEAFF.

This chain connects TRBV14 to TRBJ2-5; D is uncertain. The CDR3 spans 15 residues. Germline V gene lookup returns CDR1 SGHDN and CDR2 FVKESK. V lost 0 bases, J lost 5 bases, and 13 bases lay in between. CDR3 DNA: TGTGCCAGCAGCCAAGATCGCGGAGTCGTGGAGACCCAGTACTTC. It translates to CASSQDRGVVETQYF.

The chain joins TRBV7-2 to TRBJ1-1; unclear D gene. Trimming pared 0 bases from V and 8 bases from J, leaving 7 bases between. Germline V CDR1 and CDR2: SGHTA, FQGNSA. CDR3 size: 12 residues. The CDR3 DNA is TGTGCCAGCAGCTTAGCGATGGTAGAAGCTTTCTTT. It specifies CASSLAMVEAFF.

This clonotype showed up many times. CDR3 nucleotide sequence: TGTGCCAGCAGCCCCCGGACAGGGGGAAACTATGGCTACACCTTC. Translation gives CASSPRTGGNYGYTF. The J gene is TRBJ1-2, the V gene TRBV11-1, with 10 bases fitting TRBD1. V shed 5 bases, J shed 2 bases, and the junction held 5 bases outside the gene matches. There are 15 residues in the CDR3. Germline V gives CDR1 SGHAT, CDR2 FQDESV (reference sequence).

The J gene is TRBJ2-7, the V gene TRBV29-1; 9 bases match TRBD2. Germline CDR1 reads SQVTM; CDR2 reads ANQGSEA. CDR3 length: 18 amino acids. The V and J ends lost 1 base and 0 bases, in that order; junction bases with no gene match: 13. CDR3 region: CSVEGFGTSGRNSYEQYF. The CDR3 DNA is TGCAGCGTTGAAGGATTTGGAACTAGCGGGCGGAACTCCTACGAGCAGTACTTC.